This T cell receptor beta chain was sequenced during a study of blood T cell repertoires in COVID-19. For the study at large: T cells, B-cell-depleted T cells, or PBMCs supplied cDNA or gDNA.

The germline gives CDR1 LGHNA, CDR2 YSLEER. The V end lost 0 bases, the J end lost 1 base, and 9 bases lay between the germline ends. The CDR3 has 15 residues. Study processing details: Estimation of nucleated cell counts was performed using reference gene primer amplification. TCRdb's table, derived via immunoSEQ multiplex PCR, lists solely in-frame clones and lacks some. V and J calls and clone size follow that table, whereas D and trimming were derived from the DNA. This sample has tens of thousands of clones, with around 80% found just once. Sequencing was carried out using peripheral blood. This receptor was taken from a woman at least 80 years old with active or convalescent COVID-19. The genes are TRBV4-3 and TRBJ2-5; D uncertain. CDR3 DNA sequence: TGCGCCAGCAGCCAAGATTTGGCCAGCCAAGAGACCCAGTACTTC. This translates into CASSQDLASQETQYF.